This entry lists 29 T cell receptor beta chains sequenced from one sample in a study of regulatory T cells in long-lasting Graves disease. Time point specified: newly diagnosed GD, antithyroid drugs for less than 3 months. The TCR library was made from RNA that had been extracted from PBMCs in TRIzol. In building TCR beta libraries, iRepertoire HTBI primers were used together with Arm-PCR of CDR3 regions. From the multiplex PCR reads, TCRdb called clonotypes with MiXCR, one entry per CDR3 protein. This sample carries 350,000 to 500,000 distinct CDR3 sequences, approximately 15% of them seen once, and the ten largest clones take under 20%. In addition, the sample was reused for a study of T cells in Graves' hyperthyroidism and ophthalmopathy.

Sequences were derived from peripheral blood mononuclear cells (PBMCs), sampled at new diagnosis, from a patient treated with antithyroid drugs. These receptors came from a woman in her forties or fifties with Graves disease.

J is TRBJ1-2 and V is TRBV6-1, with D possibly TRBD1 on 6 matching bases. Per germline, CDR1 MNHNS and CDR2 SASEGT. The CDR3 is 15 amino acids. Trimming left V 6 bases short and J 7 bases short, with 21 bases between. The CDR3 DNA reads TGTGCCAGCAGCGTCACGGGGGGGGGGGCGACTGGCTACACCTTC. Translating it yields CASSVTGGGATGYTF.

This clonotype was detected ten times or more. The J gene is TRBJ2-7, the V gene TRBV28, with 7 bases identical to TRBD1. After removal of 5 bases from V and 5 bases from J, the junction contained 6 bases not matched to a gene. CDR1 and CDR2 (germline): MDHEN, SYDVKM. The CDR3 extends over 13 amino acids. As DNA, the CDR3 is TGTGCCAGCAGTCGTACAGGGGCTCACGAGCAGTACTTC. This sequence encodes CASSRTGAHEQYF.

This chain connects TRBV6-4 to TRBJ1-1, with D unresolved. Germline lookup yields CDR1 MRHNA and CDR2 SNTAGT. V lost 10 bases, J lost 0 bases, and 15 bases lay in between. This CDR3 has 14 residues. In DNA form, the CDR3 reads TGTGCCACATTCCCCCGGGCCTTGAACACTGAAGCTTTCTTT. This sequence encodes CATFPRALNTEAFF.

This clonotype was counted ten times or more. This chain connects TRBV30 to TRBJ2-7, with 7 bases aligning to TRBD2. The J segment lost 3 bases and the V segment lost 5 bases, leaving 10 bases of the junction unmatched. CDR1 is GTSNPN and CDR2 is SVGIG in the germline V gene (reference sequence). The CDR3 is 14 amino acids. The CDR3 loop is CAWGTEGLLYEQYF. The CDR3 DNA follows: TGTGCCTGGGGGACGGAGGGACTACTCTACGAGCAGTACTTC. The variable domain in full, completed from reference TRBV30 and TRBJ2-7, reads SQTIHQWPATLVQPVGSPLSLECTVEGTSNPNLYWYRQAAGRGLQLLFYSVGIGQISSEVPQNLSASRPQDRQFILSSKKLLLSDSGFYLCAWGTEGLLYEQYFGPGTRLTVT.

This clonotype was seen more than once but under ten times. V gene TRBV28 combines with J gene TRBJ1-2; D call uncertain. V gave up 2 bases and J gave up 5 bases, with 9 bases separating them. In germline, CDR1 is MDHEN, CDR2 SYDVKM. The CDR3 loop spans 13 amino acids. For the CDR3, the DNA is TGTGCCAGCAGTTTAGGGATAGGGTATGGCTACACCTTC. Amino acids: CASSLGIGYGYTF.

A note on this clonotype: A much larger clone differs from this one at a single base, so this may be a read error. The chain is built from TRBV5-1 and TRBJ2-1; TRBD2 aligns across 10 bases. Germline V gene sequence: CDR1 SGHRS, CDR2 YFSETQ. There are 17 residues in the CDR3. The CDR3 loop reads CASSPGLAVRSYNEHFF. The CDR3, as DNA: TGCGCCAGCAGCCCAGGACTAGCGGTTCGCTCCTACAATGAGCACTTCTTC.

This clonotype turned up a few times. A single base is all that separates this from a far larger clone, so a read error is likely. This chain uses TRBV28 with TRBJ2-1; the match to TRBD2 covers 11 bases. Germline V CDR1 and CDR2: MDHEN, SYDVKM. The CDR3 extends over 16 amino acids. DNA of the CDR3: TGTGCCAGCAGTTCCCTAGCGGGAGGCTCCCACAATGAGCAGTTCTTC. Translating it yields CASSSLAGGSHNEQFF.

This chain uses TRBV18 with TRBJ1-5; D is possibly TRBD1 (6 bases). Trimming stripped 3 bases from V and 5 bases from J, with 14 bases between. The CDR3 consists of 15 residues. CDR1 is KGHSH, CDR2 LQKENI, per germline. In DNA form, the CDR3 reads TGTGCCAGCTCACCTAAATCGGGGGCGGATCAGCCCCAGCATTTT. Its translation is CASSPKSGADQPQHF.

Of note for this clonotype: A much larger clone lies a single base off, so this may be a read error. The chain joins TRBV2 to TRBJ2-3, with D maybe TRBD1 (6 bases). The DNA end is more similar to TRBJ2-7, so the J call may be wrong. This CDR3 contains 12 residues. Germline CDR1 and CDR2: SNHLY and FYNNEI. The CDR3 coding sequence is TGTGCCAGCCACAGGGTAGGCAATGAGCAGTACTTC. Its translation is CASHRVGNEQYF.

This clonotype was picked up a small number of times. The chain joins TRBV29-1 to TRBJ2-7; 8 positions agree with TRBD1. Per the germline V gene, CDR1 is SQVTM and CDR2 is ANQGSEA. The CDR3 spans 12 residues. The junction had 4 bases not matched to a gene; V was cut back by 6 bases and J by 3 bases. Written as DNA, the CDR3 is TGCAGCGTCGGACAGGGAAACTACGAGCAGTACTTC. Translating gives CSVGQGNYEQYF.

This clonotype was recorded at least ten times. This rearrangement joins TRBV5-1 to TRBJ1-1; D is perhaps TRBD1 (6 bases). V dropped 2 bases and J dropped 1 base, with 15 bases sitting between them. The germline V gene encodes CDR1 SGHRS and CDR2 YFSETQ. The CDR3 loop spans 16 amino acids. CDR3 in amino acids: CASSFRPLRGNTEAFF. As DNA, the CDR3 is TGCGCCAGCAGCTTTCGCCCTCTCAGGGGGAACACTGAAGCTTTCTTT.

This clonotype was observed at least ten times. V is TRBV30 and J is TRBJ2-1, with 9 positions matching TRBD1. After removal of 3 bases from V and 9 bases from J, the junction contained 9 bases not matched to a gene. The CDR3 covers 14 residues. CDR1 and CDR2 from the germline V gene are GTSNPN and SVGIG (reference sequence). CDR3 nucleotide sequence: TGTGCCTGGAGCCTAGACACAGGGGGCGTTGAGCAGTTCTTC. It yields the protein CAWSLDTGGVEQFF.

The chain recombines TRBV18 with TRBJ1-5, with D possibly matching TRBD1 (5 bases). Germline CDR1 reads KGHSH; CDR2 reads LQKENI. The CDR3 is made up of 16 amino acids. Between the trimmed V and J ends, which lost 0 bases and 5 bases, there was a span of 14 bases. CDR3 sequence (DNA): TGTGCCAGCTCACCACCGGGCCAGGGAGGGGATCAGCCCCAGCATTTT. Protein product: CASSPPGQGGDQPQHF.

The genes are TRBV9 and TRBJ2-2; 10 nucleotides agree with TRBD1. Trimming at V came to 4 bases and at J to 0 bases, leaving 6 bases not matched to a gene. The CDR3 contains 17 residues. CDR1 is SGDLS, CDR2 YYNGEE, per germline. This chain's CDR3 is CASSYIGTGANTGELFF. The DNA of the CDR3 is TGTGCCAGCAGCTACATAGGGACAGGGGCGAACACCGGGGAGCTGTTTTTT.

This clonotype showed up just a few times. The rearrangement uses TRBV10-3 and TRBJ2-1; 10 nucleotides match TRBD2. The DNA matches TRBJ2-5 better at its end, which makes the J call doubtful. The germline V gene has CDR1 ENHRY and CDR2 SYGVKD. The CDR3 sequence is 14 residues long. This CDR3 reads CAISSGRAGETQYF. Written as DNA, the CDR3 is TGTGCCATCAGTAGCGGGAGGGCAGGGGAGACCCAGTACTTC.

This clonotype was detected a few times. The V and J genes are TRBV6-2 or TRBV6-3 and TRBJ1-2, with D unresolved. Germline V gene data show CDR1 as MNHEY and CDR2 as SVGEGT. Trimming removed 2 bases from V and 4 bases from J, with 2 bases in between. This CDR3 contains 11 residues. CDR3 coding DNA: TGTGCCAGCAGTTACGGCTATGGCTACACCTTC. It yields the protein CASSYGYGYTF.

There are many counts of this clonotype. The chain is built from TRBV28 and TRBJ2-7; D is uncertain. The CDR3 has 10 residues. CDR1 and CDR2 (germline): MDHEN, SYDVKM. V was clipped by 6 bases and J by 7 bases, with 7 bases between them. The CDR3 DNA follows: TGTGCCAGCAGCCAGATTGAGCAGTACTTC. Its translation: CASSQIEQYF.

This clonotype was seen at least ten times. The genes are TRBV3-1 and TRBJ2-7; D uncertain. This CDR3 region has 16 residues. CDR1 is LGHDT, CDR2 YNNKEL, per germline (reference sequence). The germline V and J ends were trimmed by 1 base and 2 bases, with 15 bases remaining between them. The CDR3 reads CASSQVSGVDTYEQYF. The CDR3 DNA sequence: TGTGCCAGCAGCCAAGTCAGTGGGGTGGATACCTACGAGCAGTACTTC.

At least ten counts were recorded for this clonotype. The chain joins TRBV18 to TRBJ1-6; TRBD1 matches 10 bases. The CDR3 covers 14 residues. The germline gives CDR1 KGHSH, CDR2 LQKENI. Trimming removed 4 bases from V and 8 bases from J; junction bases left unmatched: 2. For the CDR3, the DNA is TGTGCCAGCTCACGGGACAGGGGTGATTCACCCCTCCACTTT. The encoded protein is CASSRDRGDSPLHF.

As to this clonotype: Possible read error: a much larger clone is one base away. The chain joins TRBV24-1 to TRBJ1-2, with 9 bases fitting TRBD1. The germline gives CDR1 KGHDR, CDR2 SFDVKD. With V trimmed by 4 bases and J by 4 bases, 12 bases remained unmatched. The CDR3 length is 17 residues. CDR3 sequence reads: CATSDYGQGLSVYGYTF. The DNA for the CDR3 is TGTGCCACCAGTGACTACGGACAGGGGTTATCTGTCTATGGCTACACCTTC.

Many counts were recorded for this clonotype. The chain has TRBV30 and TRBJ2-1; the D is unclear. Germline loops: CDR1 GTSNPN, CDR2 SVGIG (reference sequence). The CDR3 is 11 amino acids. V was shortened by 1 base and J by 4 bases, with 2 bases between the two germline ends. CDR3 nucleotides: TGTGCCTGGAGTGCATACAATGAGCAGTTCTTC. Its protein is CAWSAYNEQFF. Filled out from reference TRBV30 and TRBJ2-1, the complete variable domain reads SQTIHQWPATLVQPVGSPLSLECTVEGTSNPNLYWYRQAAGRGLQLLFYSVGIGQISSEVPQNLSASRPQDRQFILSSKKLLLSDSGFYLCAWSAYNEQFFGPGTRLTVL.

The rearrangement joins TRBV6-1 to TRBJ2-2; perhaps TRBD1 as D (6 bases). V was clipped by 11 bases and J by 4 bases, with 20 bases between them. CDR1 and CDR2 from the germline V gene are MNHNS and SASEGT. The CDR3 is 15 residues long. CDR3 nucleotide sequence: TGTGCCTCGAATCAGAGAGGGGGAACCACCGGGGAGCTGTTTTTT. Amino acids: CASNQRGGTTGELFF.

In nucleotides, the CDR3 is TGTGCCAGCTCACCTCAGGGGGTCGGCAGCTCCTACAATGAGCAGTTCTTC. It codes for CASSPQGVGSSYNEQFF. The chain couples TRBV18 to TRBJ2-1; 7 bases match TRBD1. The CDR3 is made up of 17 amino acids. Unmatched junction bases numbered 8, after V lost 3 bases and J lost 0 bases. CDR1 KGHSH and CDR2 LQKENI come from the germline V gene.

The chain employs TRBV20-1 and TRBJ2-2; 7 bases agree with TRBD1. CDR3 size: 13 residues. Germline CDR1 reads DFQATT; CDR2 reads SNEGSKA (reference sequence). The junction had 4 bases not matched to a gene; V was cut back by 7 bases and J by 2 bases. CDR3: CSGRQGNTGELFF. CDR3 nucleotides: TGCAGTGGACGACAGGGAAACACCGGGGAGCTGTTTTTT.

At least ten counts were recorded for this clonotype. The chain is built from TRBV6-1 and TRBJ2-2, with 8 bases lining up with TRBD1. The CDR3 is 15 residues long. V shed 7 bases, J shed 7 bases, and the junction held 11 bases outside the gene matches. Per the germline V gene, CDR1 is MNHNS and CDR2 is SASEGT. DNA for the CDR3: TGTGCCAGCACCCCTAGCCAGGGGGCGATCGGGGAGCTGTTTTTT. Its protein product is CASTPSQGAIGELFF.

The table lists this clonotype with a count of one. This chain uses TRBV27 with TRBJ2-3; 16 bases are shared with TRBD2. The CDR3 totals 17 residues. Trimming removed 7 bases from V and 4 bases from J; junction bases left unmatched: 8. Germline assignment: CDR1 MNHEY and CDR2 SMNVEV (reference sequence). DNA of the CDR3: TGTGCCAGCATGGAGGGACTAGCGGGAGGGAGCGCAGATACGCAGTATTTT. This translates into CASMEGLAGGSADTQYF.

The rearrangement uses TRBV29-1 and TRBJ1-6; D is unresolved. CDR3 length: 13 residues. V was shortened by 7 bases and J by 12 bases, with 19 bases between the two germline ends. The V gene's germline CDR1 is SQVTM and CDR2 ANQGSEA. The DNA for the CDR3 is TGCAGCGCCTCCGGGAGCTGGGGTTTACCCCTCCACTTT. Translation gives CSASGSWGLPLHF.

This clonotype was counted a few times. J is TRBJ1-4 and V is TRBV6-2 or TRBV6-3; 7 bases fit TRBD1. The V and J ends lost 0 bases and 8 bases, in that order; junction bases with no gene match: 9. Germline CDR1 is MNHEY and CDR2 is SVGEGT. The CDR3 runs to 16 residues. The CDR3 DNA reads as TGTGCCAGCAGTTACTCCTACAGGGGAGGAACGGAAAAACTGTTTTTT. Its translation is CASSYSYRGGTEKLFF.

This clonotype showed up many times. V is TRBV12-3 or TRBV12-4 and J is TRBJ2-7, with 11 bases lining up with TRBD1. The J segment lost 4 bases and the V segment lost 3 bases, leaving 2 bases of the junction unmatched. CDR3 length: 14 amino acids. The CDR3 DNA sequence: TGTGCCAGCAGTTTCGGGGACAGGGGGTACGAGCAGTACTTC. It translates to CASSFGDRGYEQYF.